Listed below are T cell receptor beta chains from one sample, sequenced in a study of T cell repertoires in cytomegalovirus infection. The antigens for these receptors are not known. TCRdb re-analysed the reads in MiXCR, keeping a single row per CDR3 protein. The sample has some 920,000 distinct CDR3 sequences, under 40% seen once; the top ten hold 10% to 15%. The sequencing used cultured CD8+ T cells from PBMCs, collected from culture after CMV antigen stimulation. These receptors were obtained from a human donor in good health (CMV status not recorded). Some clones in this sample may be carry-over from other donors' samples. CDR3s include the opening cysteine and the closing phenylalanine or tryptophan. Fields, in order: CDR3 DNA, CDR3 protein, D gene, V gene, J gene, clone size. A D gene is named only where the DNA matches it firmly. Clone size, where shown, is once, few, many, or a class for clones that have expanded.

TGTGCCAGCAGCCCGTCCGGGGCTCTACAGCCCCAGCATTTT	CASSPSGALQPQHF	.	TRBV7-9	TRBJ1-5	few
TGTGCCGGAGGCCGGCCCGGTGCCCTCCACTTT	CAGGRPGALHF	.	TRBV6-6	TRBJ1-6	.
TGTGCCAGCAGCCTCTTTCGGGAACAAGAGACCCAGTACTTC	CASSLFREQETQYF	.	TRBV7-6	TRBJ2-5	.
TGTACCAGCAGCTTATCGGGGGGGAGGTACAATGAGCAGTTCTTC	CTSSLSGGRYNEQFF	TRBD2	TRBV7-6	TRBJ2-1	.
TGTGCCAGCACTTGGGACGGCCCCTCTGGGGCCAACGTCCTGACTTTC	CASTWDGPSGANVLTF	.	TRBV6-2/TRBV6-3	TRBJ2-6	.
TGTGCCAGCAGCTTAGGGGACCCGGGACAGGGTTCAACTCTAGCGGGGGCCTACACAGATACGCAGTATTTT	CASSLGDPGQGSTLAGAYTDTQYF	.	TRBV7-3	TRBJ2-3	many
TGTGCCAGCAGTGAGCGGCGTAGCACAGATACGCAGTATTTT	CASSERRSTDTQYF	.	TRBV25-1	TRBJ2-3	few
TGTGCCATTAGGAGGGAGTCTGGAAACACCATATATTTT	CAIRRESGNTIYF	.	TRBV2	TRBJ1-3	.
TGTGCCAGCACCGATGGGAGCTACGAGCAGTACTTC	CASTDGSYEQYF	.	TRBV12-3/TRBV12-4	TRBJ2-7	many
TGTGCCAGCAGTGAAGTGCAACCGACCGGATCGGCTTTCTTT	CASSEVQPTGSAFF	.	TRBV6-1	TRBJ1-1	.